Shown below are 2 T cell receptor beta chains from a single sample sequenced in a study of blood T cell repertoires in COVID-19. Generated by immunoSEQ multiplex PCR, the TCRdb table keeps only in-frame clones and is missing some. The sample has approximately 170,000 clones; 84% are singletons. The specimen was PBMCs or T cells enriched from blood (not recorded which). Receptors originate from a woman in her twenties or thirties who had recovered from COVID-19.

The J gene is TRBJ2-7, the V gene TRBV27, with TRBD1 matching 8 bases. The trim removed 1 base at V and 6 bases at J, leaving 11 bases unmatched. The CDR3 runs to 16 residues. In germline, CDR1 is MNHEY, CDR2 SMNVEV (reference sequence). CDR3 in amino acids: CASSLYRSRTGFEQYF. DNA for the CDR3: TGTGCCAGCAGTTTATATAGGAGCCGGACAGGGTTCGAGCAGTACTTC.

V is TRBV28 and J is TRBJ1-2; a weak D match, TRBD1 (6 bases). Germline CDR1 reads MDHEN; CDR2 reads SYDVKM. The CDR3 is 15 residues long. Trimming took off 3 bases at V and 4 bases at J, with 15 bases between the two ends. The CDR3 sequence is CASSLGGAGSYGYTF. The CDR3 bases are TGTGCCAGCAGTTTGGGGGGGGCGGGTAGCTATGGCTACACCTTC.